The 5 T cell receptor beta chains below were found in one sample sequenced in a study of CD8 T cells in ankylosing spondylitis. What these receptors recognize is not known. Regarding the study as a whole: A TCR beta motif of 7 to 9 highly homologous variants seemed to mark ankylosing spondylitis blood.

In TCRdb, the 5' RACE reads were re-called with MiXCR into one record per CDR3 protein. The sample has about 460,000 distinct CDR3 sequences, less than 6% seen once. Sample: blood, either unsorted or a sorted T cell fraction (not recorded which). These TCRs come from a male donor with ankylosing spondylitis.

This clonotype has ten or more counts. The chain recombines TRBV20-1 with TRBJ1-2; no clear D. This CDR3 is built from 11 residues. The V end was cut by 4 bases, the J end by 4 bases, with 7 bases between. Germline V gives CDR1 DFQATT, CDR2 SNEGSKA (reference sequence). CDR3 nucleotide sequence: TGCAGTGCTACCCTAGGCTATGGCTACACCTTC. Translation gives CSATLGYGYTF.

The DNA for the CDR3 is TGTGCCAGCGCGACCGGGACCTCGACCGGGGAGCTGTTTTTT. This sequence encodes CASATGTSTGELFF. The chain carries TRBV7-3 and TRBJ2-2; the D gene could be TRBD1 or TRBD2 (5 bases each). Trimming took off 8 bases at V and 5 bases at J, with 15 bases between the two ends. Germline CDR1 is SGHTA and CDR2 is FQGTGA. This CDR3 has 14 residues.

This clonotype was found many times. This chain joins TRBV27 and TRBJ2-1, with 11 nucleotides matching TRBD2. The CDR3 length is 17 residues. V shed 6 bases and J 3 bases; nucleotides not matched to a gene: 10. Germline loops: CDR1 MNHEY, CDR2 SMNVEV (reference sequence). CDR3 region: CASRPGLAANYYNEQFF. CDR3 DNA sequence: TGTGCCAGCAGGCCGGGACTAGCGGCTAATTACTACAATGAGCAGTTCTTC.

The rearrangement joins TRBV7-2 to TRBJ1-1; D is undetermined. Germline lookup yields CDR1 SGHTA and CDR2 FQGNSA. This CDR3 is built from 13 residues. The V end lost 2 bases, the J end lost 7 bases, and 11 bases lay between the germline ends. The CDR3 spells CASSLIRRVEAFF. The CDR3 nucleotides are TGTGCCAGCAGCTTAATAAGGCGGGTTGAAGCTTTCTTT. Looking up the rest from reference TRBV7-2 and TRBJ1-1 gives the full variable domain: GAGVSQSPSNKVTEKGKDVELRCDPISGHTALYWYRQSLGQGLEFLIYFQGNSAPDKSGLPSDRFSAERTGGSVSTLTIQRTQQEDSAVYLCASSLIRRVEAFFGQGTRLTVV.

Details on this clonotype: Given the absence of the conserved phenylalanine or tryptophan at the CDR3 end, a read error is likely. The chain links TRBV5-1 to TRBJ2-7; maybe TRBD2 (6 bases). The CDR3 totals 13 residues. CDR1 and CDR2 (germline): SGHRS, YFSETQ. This CDR3 reads CASSLEGPYEQYL. The DNA of the CDR3 is TGCGCCAGCAGTTTGGAGGGACCCTACGAGCAGTACCTC.